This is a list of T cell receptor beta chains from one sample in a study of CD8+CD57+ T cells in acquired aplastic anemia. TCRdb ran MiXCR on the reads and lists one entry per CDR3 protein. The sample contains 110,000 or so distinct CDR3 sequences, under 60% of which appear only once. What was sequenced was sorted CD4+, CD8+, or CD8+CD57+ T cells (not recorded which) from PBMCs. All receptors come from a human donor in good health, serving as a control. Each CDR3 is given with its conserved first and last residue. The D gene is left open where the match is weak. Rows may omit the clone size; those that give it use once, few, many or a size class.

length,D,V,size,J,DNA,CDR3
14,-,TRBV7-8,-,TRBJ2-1,TGTGCCAGCAGCTTAGGGGGCCTTTACAATGAGCAGTTCTTC,CASSLGGLYNEQFF
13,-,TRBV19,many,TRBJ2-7,TGTGCCAGTAGTAGTTCTGGCGCCTACGAGCAGTACTTC,CASSSSGAYEQYF
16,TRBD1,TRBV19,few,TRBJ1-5,TGTGCCAGTAGTATTCCGGGACAGGGGGCTAAACAGCCCCAGCATTTT,CASSIPGQGAKQPQHF
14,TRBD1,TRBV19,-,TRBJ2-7,TGTGCCAGCGCGCTGACAGGGGAATCCTACGAGCAGTACTTC,CASALTGESYEQYF
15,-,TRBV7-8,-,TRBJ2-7,TGTGCCAGCAGCTCAAATGTGGGGAGCTCCTACGAGCAGTACTTC,CASSSNVGSSYEQYF
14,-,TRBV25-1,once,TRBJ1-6,TGTGCCAGCAGTCAAACAGGGTTAAATTCACCCCTCCACTTT,CASSQTGLNSPLHF
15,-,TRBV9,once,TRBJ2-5,TGTGCCAGCAGCCCGGGGGCCTTCGAACAAGAGACCCAGTACTTC,CASSPGAFEQETQYF
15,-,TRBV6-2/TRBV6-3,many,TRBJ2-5,TGTGCCAGCAGTGACTTCGGGGGGCCCCAAGAGACCCAGTACTTC,CASSDFGGPQETQYF
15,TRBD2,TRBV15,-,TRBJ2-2,TGTGCCACCAGCAGTGGTGGGAGGGACACCGGGGAGCTGTTTTTT,CATSSGGRDTGELFF
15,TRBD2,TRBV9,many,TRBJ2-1,TGTGCCAGCAGCTCGACTAGCGGGGGTCTCAATGAGCAGTTCTTC,CASSSTSGGLNEQFF
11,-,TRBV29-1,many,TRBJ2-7,TGCAGCGTATACTTAGGGGGCGAGCAGTACTTC,CSVYLGGEQYF